Listed here is a single T cell receptor (beta chain). No antigen is known for it. The junction and the germline gene differ at one end; a read error may be behind it. The data were obtained in a study of radiotherapy plus CTLA-4 blockade in lung cancer. Study-wide results and limits: The best predictor of response was reported to be early blood T cell clone dynamics, with interferon-beta. Following radiotherapy plus ipilimumab, tumor-derived TCR clones expanded in the blood.

The table came from immunoSEQ multiplex PCR; TCRdb's copy has only in-frame clones and leaves some out. The table lists about 64,000 clones, approximately 65% of them singletons. The length of the CDR3 is 14 residues. CDR1 is GTSNPN, CDR2 SVGIG, per germline (reference sequence). This clonotype was sampled from a human donor with non-small cell lung cancer whose response to radiotherapy plus ipilimumab could not be evaluated. Here the sequenced sample was peripheral blood, taken from a patient treated with radiotherapy plus ipilimumab. The V gene is TRBV30, the J gene TRBJ1-2, with D perhaps matching TRBD1 (5 bases). CDR3 DNA: TGTGCCTGGCACGAACCAGGGTTCGGCTATGGCTACATCTTC. Amino acid sequence: CAWHEPGFGYGYIF.